A selection of T cell receptor beta chains follows, all from one sample in a study of OX40 agonist ivuxolimab in advanced cancers. Here immunoSEQ multiplex PCR was the method, and the copy in TCRdb shows in-frame clones only, minus some. This sample carries about 73,000 clones, approximately 83% of them seen once, and the ten largest clones take around 0.6%. Here the sequenced sample was CD4+ or CD8+ T cells sorted from blood, taken in a trial of the OX40 agonist ivuxolimab. All receptors come from an adult with an advanced solid tumor such as melanoma, head and neck, liver or kidney cancer. Each CDR3 is given with its conserved first and last residue. D genes are given only for firm matches. Size values are once, few and many counts, or a class for expanded clones, and some rows have none.

clone_size,v_call,j_call,d_call,cdr3_aa,cdr3_nt
-,TRBV4-1,TRBJ2-6,TRBD1,CASSPTGGSGANVLTF,TGCGCCAGCAGCCCCACAGGGGGCTCCGGGGCCAACGTCCTGACTTTC
-,TRBV29-1,TRBJ2-3,-,CSVEDYTDTQYF,TGCAGCGTTGAAGATTATACAGATACGCAGTATTTT
-,TRBV5-1,TRBJ2-5,-,CASNERGEWAGQTQYF,TGCGCCAGCAACGAAAGGGGAGAGTGGGCTGGCCAGACCCAGTACTTC
few,TRBV5-8,TRBJ2-7,-,CASSLIWSLNHEQYF,TGTGCCAGCAGCTTGATCTGGTCTCTAAACCACGAGCAGTACTTC
-,TRBV7-2,TRBJ2-7,-,CASSSSTGPYEQYF,TGTGCCAGCAGCTCCTCGACAGGACCCTACGAGCAGTACTTC
-,TRBV7-3,TRBJ2-1,TRBD1,CASSAWDSSYNEQFF,TGTGCCAGCAGCGCATGGGACAGTTCCTACAATGAGCAGTTCTTC
once,TRBV6-5,TRBJ1-5,-,CASSYSRGGGNQPQHF,TGTGCCAGCAGTTACTCGAGAGGAGGTGGCAATCAGCCCCAGCATTTT
few,TRBV5-8,TRBJ1-2,-,CASTLVHYGYTF,TGTGCCAGCACGCTGGTCCACTATGGCTACACCTTC
-,TRBV6-5,TRBJ1-5,-,CASSSKPTVSNQPQHF,TGTGCCAGCAGTTCCAAACCGACGGTTAGCAATCAGCCCCAGCATTTT
-,TRBV18,TRBJ1-4,-,CASSPLRPRGVTQTNEKLFF,TGTGCCAGCTCCCCCCTGAGGCCGAGAGGCGTAACCCAAACTAATGAAAAACTGTTTTTT
-,TRBV7-2,TRBJ1-2,-,CASSLRSAGANYGYTF,TGTGCCAGCAGCTTAAGATCCGCGGGAGCTAACTATGGCTACACCTTC
-,TRBV19,TRBJ1-1,-,CASSRGRDSLGAFF,TGTGCCAGTAGCCGCGGCAGGGATAGCCTTGGAGCTTTCTTT
-,TRBV5-6,TRBJ2-2,-,CASSFYRARGTGELFF,TGTGCCAGCAGCTTTTACAGGGCGCGGGGCACCGGGGAGCTGTTTTTT
many,TRBV7-2,TRBJ1-2,-,CASSLHTSAGYGYTF,TGTGCCAGCAGCTTACATACTTCAGCGGGCTATGGCTACACCTTC
once,TRBV7-2,TRBJ2-1,TRBD2,CAITRGGAVDEQFF,TGTGCCATCACACGCGGGGGGGCCGTAGATGAGCAGTTCTTC
few,TRBV19,TRBJ2-7,TRBD1,CASNAQGAEKQYF,TGTGCCAGTAACGCCCAGGGGGCGGAGAAGCAGTACTTC
-,TRBV18,TRBJ1-4,TRBD1,CASSPGTGNEKLFF,TGTGCCAGCTCACCAGGGACAGGCAATGAAAAACTGTTTTTT
-,TRBV2,TRBJ2-1,TRBD1,CASRQTGSNEQFF,TGTGCCAGCAGGCAGACAGGGAGCAATGAGCAGTTCTTC
once,TRBV4-3,TRBJ1-1,-,CASSQVLGTKNTEAFF,TGCGCCAGCAGCCAAGTTCTTGGGACGAAGAACACTGAAGCTTTCTTT
-,TRBV19,TRBJ1-5,-,CATRQKVGQPQHF,TGTGCCACTAGACAGAAAGTCGGACAGCCCCAGCATTTT
-,TRBV19,TRBJ2-5,-,CASSAVGETQYF,TGTGCCAGTAGTGCCGTTGGGGAGACCCAGTACTTC
-,TRBV29-1,TRBJ2-5,-,CSVEGGVEETQYF,TGCAGCGTTGAAGGGGGGGTTGAGGAGACCCAGTACTTC